The rows below give T cell receptor beta chains drawn from one sample of a study of blood T cell repertoires in COVID-19. Sequencing was performed with immunoSEQ multiplex PCR; in TCRdb, only in-frame clones are kept and a portion is missing. The sample shows 200,000 to 300,000 clones, roughly 84% of them seen only once. Material: peripheral blood. The receptors were sampled from a man aged 40-49 years who had recovered from COVID-19. Both conserved end residues are part of each CDR3. The order of the fields is clone size, J gene, V gene, D gene, CDR3 protein, CDR3 DNA. D genes are given only for firm matches. Some rows mark clone size as missing; the rest say once, few, many or name a class of expanded clone.

few | TRBJ1-1 | TRBV19 | NA | CASSRDDRPHEAFF | TGTGCCAGTAGTAGGGATGACAGACCCCATGAAGCTTTCTTT
NA | TRBJ2-7 | TRBV11-3 | TRBD2 | CASSLDPSSGFFYEQYF | TGTGCCAGCAGCTTAGATCCTTCTAGCGGATTCTTCTACGAGCAGTACTTC
NA | TRBJ2-5 | TRBV7-9 | NA | CASSSTTGAQETQYF | TGTGCCAGCAGCTCTACTACAGGAGCGCAAGAGACCCAGTACTTC
NA | TRBJ2-7 | TRBV11-2 | NA | CASSSLYRGGREQYF | TGTGCCAGCAGCTCGCTCTACAGGGGGGGACGCGAGCAGTACTTC
once | TRBJ2-7 | TRBV6-5 | TRBD2 | CASRRTSGDQYEQYF | TGTGCCAGCAGACGGACTAGCGGAGACCAATACGAGCAGTACTTC
NA | TRBJ2-3 | TRBV5-4 | NA | CASSPTRVSDTQYF | TGTGCCAGCAGCCCCACTAGAGTCTCAGATACGCAGTATTTT
NA | TRBJ2-1 | TRBV7-9 | TRBD2 | CASSLGLAFYNEQFF | TGTGCCAGCAGCTTGGGACTAGCGTTTTACAATGAGCAGTTCTTC
NA | TRBJ1-5 | TRBV6-5 | NA | CATPAGGNQPQHF | TGTGCCACCCCTGCGGGGGGCAATCAGCCCCAGCATTTT
once | TRBJ1-4 | TRBV19 | TRBD1 | CASSLWAGGDEKLFF | TGTGCCAGTAGTCTGTGGGCAGGGGGAGATGAAAAACTGTTTTTT
NA | TRBJ2-5 | TRBV29-1 | TRBD1 | CSVVPQGQQETQYF | TGCAGCGTTGTCCCTCAGGGACAGCAAGAGACCCAGTACTTC
NA | TRBJ2-7 | TRBV4-1 | TRBD1 | CASSQDPGQGERGYEQYF | TGCGCCAGCAGCCAAGATCCGGGACAGGGTGAAAGGGGGTACGAGCAGTACTTC
NA | TRBJ2-5 | TRBV29-1 | NA | CSVELGGETQYF | TGCAGCGTTGAACTGGGGGGAGAGACCCAGTACTTC
NA | TRBJ2-1 | TRBV6-5 | NA | CASSYSGQAGNEQFF | TGTGCCAGCAGTTACTCGGGTCAGGCGGGGAATGAGCAGTTCTTC
NA | TRBJ1-2 | TRBV11-2 | NA | CASSLNRVSYGYTF | TGTGCCAGCAGCTTAAATCGGGTCTCCTATGGCTACACCTTC
many | TRBJ2-3 | TRBV19 | NA | CASSPGGSGDTQYF | TGTGCCAGTAGTCCCGGGGGTTCGGGGGATACGCAGTATTTT
NA | TRBJ2-3 | TRBV6-2/TRBV6-3 | TRBD2 | CASSSLADTQYF | TGTGCCAGCAGTTCACTAGCGGATACGCAGTATTTT
NA | TRBJ2-2 | TRBV6-2/TRBV6-3 | TRBD2 | CASSYSAGGPAGELFF | TGTGCCAGCAGTTACTCGGCGGGAGGGCCGGCCGGGGAGCTGTTTTTT
NA | TRBJ2-3 | TRBV11-3 | TRBD2 | CASSRGTSGRADTQYF | TGTGCCAGCAGCCGAGGGACTAGCGGGAGGGCAGATACGCAGTATTTT
NA | TRBJ2-3 | TRBV18 | TRBD2 | CASSPGTRGSTDTQYF | TGTGCCAGCTCACCGGGGACTAGGGGAAGCACAGATACGCAGTATTTT
NA | TRBJ1-5 | TRBV19 | NA | CASSIFGGASLLGQHF | TGTGCCAGTAGTATTTTCGGAGGGGCCTCCCTCTTGGGCCAGCATTTT
NA | TRBJ2-2 | TRBV30 | NA | CAWSIERGTVDTGELFF | TGTGCCTGGAGTATAGAGAGGGGGACGGTCGACACCGGGGAGCTGTTTTTT
few | TRBJ2-1 | TRBV7-2 | TRBD2 | CASSLAGGVNEQFF | TGTGCCAGCAGCTTAGCCGGGGGGGTAAATGAGCAGTTCTTC
NA | TRBJ1-2 | TRBV29-1 | NA | CSVESGREGYTF | TGCAGCGTTGAGTCGGGGAGGGAAGGCTACACCTTC
once | TRBJ1-1 | TRBV27 | NA | CASSPLGEMNTEAFF | TGTGCCAGCAGTCCCCTCGGGGAGATGAACACTGAAGCTTTCTTT
NA | TRBJ1-3 | TRBV5-1 | NA | CASSLDQNSGNTIYF | TGCGCCAGCAGCTTGGACCAGAACTCTGGAAACACCATATATTTT
NA | TRBJ2-3 | TRBV13 | NA | CASSPISGDTQYF | TGTGCCAGCAGCCCAATATCCGGGGATACGCAGTATTTT
NA | TRBJ1-1 | TRBV19 | TRBD1 | CASMTGDNMNTEAFF | TGTGCCAGTATGACAGGGGACAACATGAACACTGAAGCTTTCTTT
few | TRBJ1-6 | TRBV6-1 | NA | CASSDDTGSNSPLHF | TGTGCCAGCAGTGACGATACAGGGTCTAATTCACCCCTCCACTTT
NA | TRBJ1-4 | TRBV9 | TRBD1 | CASSQGQGYEKLFF | TGTGCCAGCAGCCAAGGACAGGGTTATGAAAAACTGTTTTTT
few | TRBJ2-1 | TRBV6-6 | TRBD2 | CASSYSLAGGFNEQFF | TGTGCCAGCAGTTACTCCCTAGCGGGAGGTTTCAATGAGCAGTTCTTC
NA | TRBJ2-7 | TRBV5-1 | TRBD1 | CASRWTGGSYEQYF | TGCGCCAGCCGGTGGACAGGGGGCTCCTACGAGCAGTACTTC
NA | TRBJ2-3 | TRBV2 | TRBD2 | CASSEMHGLATDTQYF | TGTGCCAGCAGTGAAATGCACGGACTAGCAACAGATACGCAGTATTTT
NA | TRBJ2-7 | TRBV12-5 | TRBD2 | CASGPGLAGPEQYF | TGTGCTAGTGGTCCCGGACTAGCGGGCCCCGAGCAGTACTTC
NA | TRBJ1-1 | TRBV24-1 | NA | CATSDLAGEAFF | TGTGCCACCAGTGATTTGGCAGGTGAAGCTTTCTTT
NA | TRBJ1-1 | TRBV4-1 | NA | CASSQGIRGEGEAFF | TGCGCCAGCAGCCAAGGAATTAGGGGTGAAGGTGAAGCTTTCTTT
NA | TRBJ1-4 | TRBV5-5 | TRBD1 | CASSLDRGEKLFF | TGTGCCAGCAGCTTGGACAGGGGTGAAAAACTGTTTTTT
NA | TRBJ1-2 | TRBV5-6 | NA | CASSSLPGTPLGSYGYTF | TGTGCCAGCAGTTCACTACCCGGGACACCTCTGGGTAGCTATGGCTACACCTTC
NA | TRBJ1-2 | TRBV5-5 | TRBD1 | CASGHNLGQGAHGYTF | TGTGCCAGCGGCCACAATCTAGGACAGGGGGCTCACGGCTACACCTTC
NA | TRBJ1-4 | TRBV30 | NA | CAWSLGGFGVEKLFF | TGTGCCTGGAGCCTAGGGGGTTTTGGGGTGGAAAAACTGTTTTTT
NA | TRBJ2-7 | TRBV19 | NA | CASSIVSAGPSYEQYF | TGTGCCAGTAGTATAGTTTCAGCGGGCCCCTCCTACGAGCAGTACTTC
few | TRBJ1-6 | TRBV4-3 | NA | CASSQDGGNNSPLHF | TGCGCCAGCAGCCAAGATGGAGGGAATAATTCACCCCTCCACTTT
NA | TRBJ1-5 | TRBV19 | TRBD1 | CASSFQGAGQPQHF | TGTGCCAGTAGCTTCCAGGGGGCAGGACAGCCCCAGCATTTT